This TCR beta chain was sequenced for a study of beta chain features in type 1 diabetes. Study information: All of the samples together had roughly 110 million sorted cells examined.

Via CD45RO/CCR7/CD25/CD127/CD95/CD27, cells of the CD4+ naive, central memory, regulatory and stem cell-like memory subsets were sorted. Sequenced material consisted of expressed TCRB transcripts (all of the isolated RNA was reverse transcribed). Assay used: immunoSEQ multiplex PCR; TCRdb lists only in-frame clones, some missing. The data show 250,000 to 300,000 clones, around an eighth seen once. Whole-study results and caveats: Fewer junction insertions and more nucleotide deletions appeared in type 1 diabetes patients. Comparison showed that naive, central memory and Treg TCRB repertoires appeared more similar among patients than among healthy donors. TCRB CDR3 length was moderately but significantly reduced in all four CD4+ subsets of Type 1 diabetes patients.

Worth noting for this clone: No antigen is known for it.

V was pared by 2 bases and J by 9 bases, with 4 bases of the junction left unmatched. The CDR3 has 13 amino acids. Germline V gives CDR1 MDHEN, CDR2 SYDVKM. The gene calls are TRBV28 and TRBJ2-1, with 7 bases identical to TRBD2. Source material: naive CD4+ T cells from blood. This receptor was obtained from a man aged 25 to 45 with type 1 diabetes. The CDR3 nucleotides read TGTGCCAGCAGTTTAGGGCGGGAGCTTGAGCAGTTCTTC. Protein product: CASSLGRELEQFF.